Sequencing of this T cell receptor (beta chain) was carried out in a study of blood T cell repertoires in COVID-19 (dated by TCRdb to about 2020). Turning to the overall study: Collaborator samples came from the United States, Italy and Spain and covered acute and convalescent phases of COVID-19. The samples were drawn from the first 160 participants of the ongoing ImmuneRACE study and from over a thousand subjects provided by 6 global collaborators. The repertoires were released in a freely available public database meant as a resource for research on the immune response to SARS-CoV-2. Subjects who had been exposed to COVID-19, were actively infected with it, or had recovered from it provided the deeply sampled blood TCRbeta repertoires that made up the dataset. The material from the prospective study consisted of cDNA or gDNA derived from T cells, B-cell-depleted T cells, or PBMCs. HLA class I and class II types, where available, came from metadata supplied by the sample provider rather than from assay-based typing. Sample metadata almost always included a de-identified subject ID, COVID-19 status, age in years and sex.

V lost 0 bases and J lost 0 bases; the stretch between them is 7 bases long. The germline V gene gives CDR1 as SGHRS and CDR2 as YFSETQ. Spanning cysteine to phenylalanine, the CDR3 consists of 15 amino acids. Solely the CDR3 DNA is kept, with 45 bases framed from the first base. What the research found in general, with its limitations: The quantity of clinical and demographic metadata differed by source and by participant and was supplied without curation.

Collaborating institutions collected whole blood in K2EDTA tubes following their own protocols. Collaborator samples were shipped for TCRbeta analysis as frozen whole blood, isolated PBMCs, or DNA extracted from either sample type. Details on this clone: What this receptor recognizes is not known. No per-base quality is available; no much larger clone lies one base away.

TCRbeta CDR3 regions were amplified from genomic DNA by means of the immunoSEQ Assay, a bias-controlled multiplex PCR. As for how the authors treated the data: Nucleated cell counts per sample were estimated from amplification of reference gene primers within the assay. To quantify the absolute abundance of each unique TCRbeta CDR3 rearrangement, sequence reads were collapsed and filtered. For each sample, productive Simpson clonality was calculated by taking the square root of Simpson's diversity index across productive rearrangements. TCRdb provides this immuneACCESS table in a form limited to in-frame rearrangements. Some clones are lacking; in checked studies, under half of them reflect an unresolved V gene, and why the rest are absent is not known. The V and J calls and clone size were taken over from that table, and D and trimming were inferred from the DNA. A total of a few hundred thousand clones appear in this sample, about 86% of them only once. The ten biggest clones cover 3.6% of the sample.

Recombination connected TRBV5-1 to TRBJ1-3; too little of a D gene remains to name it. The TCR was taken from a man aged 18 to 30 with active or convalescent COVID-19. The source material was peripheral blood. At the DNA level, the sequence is TGCGCCAGCAGCTTGGTCGCGGACTCTGGAAACACCATATATTTT. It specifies CASSLVADSGNTIYF.